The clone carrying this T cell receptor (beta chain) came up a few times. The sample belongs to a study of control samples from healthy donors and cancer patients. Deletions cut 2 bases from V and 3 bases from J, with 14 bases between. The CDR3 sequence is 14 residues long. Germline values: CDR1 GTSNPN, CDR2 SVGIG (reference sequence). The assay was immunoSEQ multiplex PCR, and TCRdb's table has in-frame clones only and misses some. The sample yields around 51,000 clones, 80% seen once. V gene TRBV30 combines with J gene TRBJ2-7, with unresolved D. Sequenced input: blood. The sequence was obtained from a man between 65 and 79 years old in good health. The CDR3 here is CAWSKKWKGYEQYF. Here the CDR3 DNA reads TGTGCCTGGAGTAAAAAATGGAAGGGCTACGAGCAGTACTTC.